This TCR beta chain derives from a study of response to subunit inactivated influenza vaccine. In its sample, this clonotype was seen a few times. What it binds is not known. Trimming cost V 3 bases and J 0 bases, with 11 bases left between them. The CDR3 extends over 15 amino acids. One entry per CDR3 protein, called by TCRdb with MiXCR from the RT-PCR reads. The data hold about 500,000 distinct CDR3 sequences, with approximately 17% observed a single time. Findings of the study overall: Only a handful of new T cells, the authors suggested, are recruited with each seasonal influenza vaccination.

The chain couples TRBV12-3 or TRBV12-4 to TRBJ1-2, with D hard to call. This TCR was sampled from a man aged 50 to 69 who received an inactivated influenza vaccine. The source material was CD4+ T cells sorted from PBMCs, sampled around 25 months after vaccination. CDR3 sequence: CASSFGRKANYGYTF. For the CDR3, the DNA is TGTGCCAGCAGTTTCGGACGGAAGGCTAACTATGGCTACACCTTC.